The present entry profiles one TCR beta chain with its context. Single viable CD3+CD4+CD8-CD45RO+ cells were sorted as the memory CD4+ T cells. Using immunoSEQ multiplex PCR, the repertoire was profiled, and TCRdb retains in-frame clones only, with some absent. The table lists tens of thousands of clones, around 80% of them singletons. CDR1 SNHLY and CDR2 FYNNEI come from the germline V gene. CDR3 length: 14 residues. The germline V and J ends were trimmed by 6 bases and 6 bases, with 14 bases remaining between them. The data were obtained in a study of memory CD4+ T cells and cytomegalovirus serostatus. Looking at the study overall: Donors were healthy Belgian adults, fewer than ten CMV seropositive and around 23 seronegative.

Input material: memory CD4+ T cells from blood. The chain employs TRBV2 and TRBJ2-2; D is undetermined. The clonotype comes from an adult in good health and CMV-seronegative. The CDR3 region is CASSPNVLSGELFF. The CDR3 bases are TGTGCCAGCAGCCCAAACGTTCTTTCCGGGGAGCTGTTTTTT.